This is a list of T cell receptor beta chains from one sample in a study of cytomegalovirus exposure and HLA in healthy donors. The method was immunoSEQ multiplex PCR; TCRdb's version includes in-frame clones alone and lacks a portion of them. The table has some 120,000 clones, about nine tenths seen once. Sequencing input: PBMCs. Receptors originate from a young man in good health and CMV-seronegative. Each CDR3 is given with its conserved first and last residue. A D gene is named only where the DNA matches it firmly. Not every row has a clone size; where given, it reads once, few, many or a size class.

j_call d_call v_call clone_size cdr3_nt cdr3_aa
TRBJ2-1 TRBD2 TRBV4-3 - TGCGCCAGCAGCCAAGCTAGCGGGGCCTCCTACAATGAGCAGTTCTTC CASSQASGASYNEQFF
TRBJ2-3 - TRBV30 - TGTGCCTGGAGTGTAAAACAAGATACGCAGTATTTT CAWSVKQDTQYF
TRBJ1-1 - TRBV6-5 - TGTGCCAGCTACAGGGAGAACACTGAAGCTTTCTTT CASYRENTEAFF
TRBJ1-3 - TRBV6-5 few TGTGCCTCTTCGCGAATGGTCTCTGGAAACACCATATATTTT CASSRMVSGNTIYF
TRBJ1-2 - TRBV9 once TGTGCCAGCAGCGCGGGACAAGCATATGGCTACACCTTC CASSAGQAYGYTF
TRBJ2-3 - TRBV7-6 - TGTGCCAGCAGCTTAACTCTGGACTCCACAGATACGCAGTATTTT CASSLTLDSTDTQYF
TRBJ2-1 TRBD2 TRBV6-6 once TGTGCCAGCAGTACAGCCGGGACTAGCGGGATCAATGAGCAGTTCTTC CASSTAGTSGINEQFF
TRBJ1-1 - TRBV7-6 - TGTGCCAGCGGGGGGGGCGGGACTGAAGCTTTCTTT CASGGGGTEAFF
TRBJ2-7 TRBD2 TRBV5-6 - TGTGCCAGCAGCACCGGAGGGCTAGCGGGAGGGCTCCGGCAGTACTTC CASSTGGLAGGLRQYF
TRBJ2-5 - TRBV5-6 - TGTGCCAGCAGACAGGGTCCTGAGACCCAGTACTTC CASRQGPETQYF
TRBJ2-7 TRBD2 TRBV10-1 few TGCGCCAGCAGTAGCGGGAGGCTCGACGAGCAGTACTTC CASSSGRLDEQYF
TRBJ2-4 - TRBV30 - TGTGCCTGGAAGACAGGACTAGCCAAAAACATTCAGTACTTC CAWKTGLAKNIQYF
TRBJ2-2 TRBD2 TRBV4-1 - TGCGCCAGCAGCCAAACGGGACTAGCGGCCAGTACCGGGGAGCTGTTTTTT CASSQTGLAASTGELFF
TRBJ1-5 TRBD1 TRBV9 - TGTGCCAGCAGCGCCGGGACAGGGGACCTCAATCAGCCCCAGCATTTT CASSAGTGDLNQPQHF
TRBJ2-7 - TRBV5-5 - TGTGCCAGCAGCTTGGACGGCGGTACTTCCTACGAGCAGTACTTC CASSLDGGTSYEQYF
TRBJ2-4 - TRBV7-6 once TGTGCCAGCAGCTTAGGCCCTAGCGAAAACATTCAGTACTTC CASSLGPSENIQYF
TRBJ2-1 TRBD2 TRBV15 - TGTGCCACCCTAGCGGGAACGTACAATGAGCAGTTCTTC CATLAGTYNEQFF
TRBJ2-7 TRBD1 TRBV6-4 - TGTGCCAGGACCCGGGACAGGGTTTACGAGCAGTACTTC CARTRDRVYEQYF
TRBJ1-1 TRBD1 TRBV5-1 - TGCGCCAGCAGCTCAACAACCCTAGGGGGCATTGAAGCTTTCTTT CASSSTTLGGIEAFF
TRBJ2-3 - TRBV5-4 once TGTGCCAGCAGCGGAGGGACAGACTCCACAGATACGCAGTATTTT CASSGGTDSTDTQYF
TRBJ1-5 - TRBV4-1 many TGCGCCAGCAGCCAAGTCCTCCGTGACAGCTATAGCAATCAGCCCCAGCATTTT CASSQVLRDSYSNQPQHF
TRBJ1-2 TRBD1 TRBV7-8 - TGTGCCAGCAGCTTATCCAACAGGGGGCAATCAGCTAACTATGGCTACACCTTC CASSLSNRGQSANYGYTF
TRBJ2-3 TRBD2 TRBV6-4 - TGTGCCAGCAGACGATCTAGCGGGTCCCCAGATACGCAGTATTTT CASRRSSGSPDTQYF